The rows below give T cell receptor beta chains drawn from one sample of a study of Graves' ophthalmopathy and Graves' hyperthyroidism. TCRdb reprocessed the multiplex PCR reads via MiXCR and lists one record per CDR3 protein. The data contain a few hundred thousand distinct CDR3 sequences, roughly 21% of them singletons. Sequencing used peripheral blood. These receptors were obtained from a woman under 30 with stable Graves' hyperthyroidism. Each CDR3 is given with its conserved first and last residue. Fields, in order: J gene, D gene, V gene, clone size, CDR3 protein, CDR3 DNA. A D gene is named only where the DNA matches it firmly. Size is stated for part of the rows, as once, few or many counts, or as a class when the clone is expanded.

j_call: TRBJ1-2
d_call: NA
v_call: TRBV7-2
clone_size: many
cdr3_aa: CASSLGPPGRTNYGYTF
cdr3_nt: TGTGCCAGCAGCTTAGGACCCCCGGGCAGAACTAACTATGGCTACACCTTC

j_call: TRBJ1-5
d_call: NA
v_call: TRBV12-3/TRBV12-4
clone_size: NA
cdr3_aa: CASSNGLRIRPQHF
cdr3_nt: TGTGCCAGCAGTAATGGACTGCGGATCAGGCCCCAGCATTTT

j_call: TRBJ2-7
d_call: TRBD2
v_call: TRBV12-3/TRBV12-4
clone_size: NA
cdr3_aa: CASSLMGLESEQYF
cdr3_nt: TGTGCCAGCAGTTTAATGGGACTAGAGAGCGAGCAGTACTTC

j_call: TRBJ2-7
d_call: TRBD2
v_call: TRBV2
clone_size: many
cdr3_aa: CASSEVAGAGEQYF
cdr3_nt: TGTGCCAGCAGTGAGGTTGCGGGAGCGGGCGAGCAGTACTTC

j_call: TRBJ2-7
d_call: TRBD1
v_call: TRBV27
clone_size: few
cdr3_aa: CASSYGTGLYEQYF
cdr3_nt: TGTGCCAGCAGTTATGGGACAGGACTCTACGAGCAGTACTTC

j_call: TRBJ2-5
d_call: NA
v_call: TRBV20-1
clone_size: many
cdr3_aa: CSARDLLRGTGETQYF
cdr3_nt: TGCAGTGCTAGAGATTTACTTCGGGGGACGGGAGAGACCCAGTACTTC

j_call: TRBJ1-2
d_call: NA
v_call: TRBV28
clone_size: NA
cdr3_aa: CAIIPRVRGYGYTF
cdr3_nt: TGTGCCATCATTCCCCGGGTACGGGGCTATGGCTACACCTTC

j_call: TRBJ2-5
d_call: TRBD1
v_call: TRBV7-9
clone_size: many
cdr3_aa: CASSTQTGGIETQYF
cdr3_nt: TGTGCCAGCAGCACCCAGACAGGGGGCATTGAGACCCAGTACTTC

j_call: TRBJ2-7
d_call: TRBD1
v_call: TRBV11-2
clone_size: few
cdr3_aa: CASSLDRVYDYEQYF
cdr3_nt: TGTGCCAGCAGCCTCGACAGGGTCTACGACTACGAGCAGTACTTC

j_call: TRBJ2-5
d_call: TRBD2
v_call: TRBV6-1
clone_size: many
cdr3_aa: CASSEAPPTSGSETQYF
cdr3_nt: TGTGCCAGCAGTGAAGCCCCCCCGACTAGCGGGAGCGAGACCCAGTACTTC

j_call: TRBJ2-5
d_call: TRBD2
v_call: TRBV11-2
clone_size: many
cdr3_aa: CASSLVGLAGGQETQYF
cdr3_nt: TGTGCCAGCAGCTTAGTAGGACTAGCGGGGGGTCAAGAGACCCAGTACTTC

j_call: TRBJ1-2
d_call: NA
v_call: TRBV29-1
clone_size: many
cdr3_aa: CSVAERDGYTF
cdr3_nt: TGCAGCGTTGCAGAGCGGGACGGCTACACCTTC

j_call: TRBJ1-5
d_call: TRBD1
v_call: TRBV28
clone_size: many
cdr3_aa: CASSFRGHQPQHF
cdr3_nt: TGTGCCAGCAGTTTCAGGGGGCATCAGCCCCAGCATTTT

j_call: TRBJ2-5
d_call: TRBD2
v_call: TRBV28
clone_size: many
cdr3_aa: CASGLAGETETQYF
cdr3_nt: TGTGCCAGCGGGCTAGCGGGAGAAACGGAGACCCAGTACTTC

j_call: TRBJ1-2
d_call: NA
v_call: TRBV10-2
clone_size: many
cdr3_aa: CASSESKTAGYTF
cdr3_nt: TGCGCCAGCAGTGAGTCGAAAACGGCGGGCTACACCTTC

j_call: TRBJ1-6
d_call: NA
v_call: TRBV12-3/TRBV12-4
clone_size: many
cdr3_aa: CASSLREQSSYNSPLHF
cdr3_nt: TGTGCCAGCAGTTTGAGAGAACAGTCCTCCTATAATTCACCCCTCCACTTT

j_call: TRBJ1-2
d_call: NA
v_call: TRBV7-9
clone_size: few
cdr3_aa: CASSSRGEGYTF
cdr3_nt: TGTGCCAGCAGCTCGCGGGGGGAGGGCTACACCTTC

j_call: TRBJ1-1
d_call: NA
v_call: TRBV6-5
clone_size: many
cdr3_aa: CASRLSAGGPLNTEAFF
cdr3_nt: TGTGCCAGCAGACTCTCGGCAGGTGGGCCCCTGAACACTGAAGCTTTCTTT

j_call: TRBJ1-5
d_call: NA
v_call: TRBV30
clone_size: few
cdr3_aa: CAWSEGRGQPQHF
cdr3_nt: TGTGCCTGGAGTGAAGGGCGAGGACAGCCCCAGCATTTT

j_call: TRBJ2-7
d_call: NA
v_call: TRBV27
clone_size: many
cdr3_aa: CASSLGGVMGEQYF
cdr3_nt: TGTGCCAGCAGTTTGGGTGGGGTCATGGGGGAGCAGTACTTC

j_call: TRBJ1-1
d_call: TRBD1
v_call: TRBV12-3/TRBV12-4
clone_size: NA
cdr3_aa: CASRSYRGKNTEAFF
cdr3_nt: TGTGCCAGCAGGTCATACAGGGGGAAGAACACTGAAGCTTTCTTT

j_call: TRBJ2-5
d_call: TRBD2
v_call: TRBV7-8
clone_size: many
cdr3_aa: CASSLAALPRPSGKLEGQETQYF
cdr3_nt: TGTGCCAGCAGCTTAGCAGCCCTACCTCGGCCGAGCGGGAAGCTAGAGGGCCAAGAGACCCAGTACTTC